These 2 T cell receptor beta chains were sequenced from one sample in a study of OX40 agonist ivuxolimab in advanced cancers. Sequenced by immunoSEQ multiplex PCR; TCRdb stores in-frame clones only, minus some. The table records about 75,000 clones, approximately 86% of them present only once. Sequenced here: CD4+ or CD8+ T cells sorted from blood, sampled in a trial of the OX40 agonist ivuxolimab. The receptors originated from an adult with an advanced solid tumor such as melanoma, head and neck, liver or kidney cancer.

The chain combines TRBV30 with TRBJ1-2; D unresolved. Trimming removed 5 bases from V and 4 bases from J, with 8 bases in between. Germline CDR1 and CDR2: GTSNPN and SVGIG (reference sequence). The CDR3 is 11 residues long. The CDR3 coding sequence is TGTGCCTGGGACCGGGGCTATGGCTACACCTTC. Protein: CAWDRGYGYTF.

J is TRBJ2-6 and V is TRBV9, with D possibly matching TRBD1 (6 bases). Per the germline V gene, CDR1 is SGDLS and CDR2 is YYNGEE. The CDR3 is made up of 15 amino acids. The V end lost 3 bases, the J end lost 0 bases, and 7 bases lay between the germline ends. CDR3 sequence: CASSETGSGANVLTF. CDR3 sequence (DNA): TGTGCCAGCAGCGAGACAGGCTCTGGGGCCAACGTCCTGACTTTC. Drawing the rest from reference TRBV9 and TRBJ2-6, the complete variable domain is DSGVTQTPKHLITATGQRVTLRCSPRSGDLSVYWYQQSLDQGLQFLIQYYNGEERAKGNILERFSAQQFPDLHSELNLSSLELGDSALYFCASSETGSGANVLTFGAGSRLTVL.